These 29 T cell receptor beta chains were all obtained from the same sample, sequenced in a study of PD-1 blockade in classical Hodgkin lymphoma. This table comes from immunoSEQ multiplex PCR, and its TCRdb copy is limited to in-frame clones, with some not included. Of over 25,000 clones detected, around 67% appear once; the ten largest clones hold roughly 15%. Patients all relapsed after autologous stem cell transplantation, and there was variation in brentuximab vedotin exposure. This sample comprised peripheral blood mononuclear cells (PBMCs), obtained before the second cycle of nivolumab. The origin of the receptors is a human donor with classical Hodgkin lymphoma.

The V gene is TRBV1, the J gene TRBJ2-5. TRBV1 corresponds to a pseudogene. The CDR3 length is 15 residues. The CDR3 protein is CTSSQGTSKQETQYF. CDR3 bases: TGCACCAGCAGCCAAGGGACGAGTAAGCAAGAGACCCAGTACTTC.

The CDR3, as DNA: TGTGCCAGCAGTCCCATGGACAGAAGCTATGGCTACACCTTC. It encodes CASSPMDRSYGYTF. The chain links TRBV9 to TRBJ1-2, with D possibly being TRBD1 (6 bases). This CDR3 region has 14 residues. V lost 5 bases to trimming and J lost 4 bases, with 15 bases between them. Germline V gene lookup returns CDR1 SGDLS and CDR2 YYNGEE.

The CDR3 here is CASSRRGNGRETQYF. The CDR3 region has the DNA TGTGCCAGCAGCCGCCGGGGAAATGGTCGAGAGACCCAGTACTTC. This chain uses TRBV11-3 with TRBJ2-5, with D possibly being TRBD2 (5 bases). Germline loops: CDR1 SGHNT, CDR2 YENEEA. V was cut by 5 bases and J by 4 bases, with 17 bases left in between. The CDR3 consists of 15 residues. The variable domain in full, with the rest retrieved from reference TRBV11-3 and TRBJ2-5, is EAGVVQSPRYKIIEKKQPVAFWCNPISGHNTLYWYLQNLGQGPELLIRYENEEAVDDSQLPKDRFSAERLKGVDSTLKIQPAELGDSAVYLCASSRRGNGRETQYFGPGTRLLVL.

This clone was picked up a small number of times. The V gene is TRBV15, the J gene TRBJ1-1; 10 positions match TRBD1. The CDR3 sequence is 15 residues long. Germline V lookup: CDR1 LNHNV, CDR2 YYDKDF (reference sequence). The V and J ends lost 6 bases and 5 bases, in that order; junction bases with no gene match: 9. Written as DNA, the CDR3 is TGTGCCACCAGTTACCCGGGACAGGGGTTGACTGAAGCTTTCTTT. This codes for CATSYPGQGLTEAFF.

The V call is TRBV10-3, the J call TRBJ2-7; 9 nucleotides align to TRBD1. With V trimmed by 10 bases and J by 4 bases, 14 bases remained unmatched. The CDR3 has 15 residues. CDR1 is ENHRY, CDR2 SYGVKD, per germline. CDR3 residues: CATESGTGSTYEQYF. The CDR3 DNA sequence: TGTGCCACCGAGAGTGGGACAGGGAGTACGTACGAGCAGTACTTC.

This chain links TRBV10-1 with TRBJ2-2; D may match TRBD1 or TRBD2 (5 bases each). Germline V CDR1 and CDR2: WNHNN, SYGVQD (reference sequence). The CDR3 loop spans 14 amino acids. V shed 7 bases and J shed 4 bases, with 13 bases lying between them. The CDR3 DNA reads as TGCGCCAGCACCGCTGGGACCACCACCGGGGAGCTGTTTTTT. This codes for CASTAGTTTGELFF.

The genes are TRBV5-1 and TRBJ2-6, with D maybe TRBD2 (7 bases). Trimming removed 3 bases at V and 4 bases at J, with 20 bases between. Germline V CDR1 and CDR2: SGHRS, YFSETQ. The CDR3 extends over 18 amino acids. The CDR3 here is CASSSGRGANPGANVLTF. The CDR3 nucleotides are TGCGCCAGCAGCTCGGGACGGGGGGCGAATCCCGGGGCCAACGTCCTGACTTTC.

This clone was seen only once. The rearrangement joins TRBV6-5 to TRBJ2-3; TRBD1 might be the D (5 bases). The CDR3 runs to 13 residues. Between the trimmed V and J ends, which lost 6 bases and 6 bases, there was a span of 13 bases. Germline values: CDR1 MNHEY, CDR2 SVGAGI. CDR3 sequence: CASSATVGDTQYF. The CDR3 DNA follows: TGTGCCAGCAGCGCGACAGTGGGTGATACGCAGTATTTT.

J is TRBJ1-5 and V is TRBV6-1; 11 nucleotides align to TRBD1. V gave up 6 bases and J gave up 5 bases; unmatched junction bases: 6. Germline V gives CDR1 MNHNS, CDR2 SASEGT. There are 15 residues in the CDR3. The CDR3 coding sequence is TGTGCCAGCAGGGCGGACAGGGGGCGGTATCAGCCCCAGCATTTT. This translates into CASRADRGRYQPQHF.

The chain links TRBV2 to TRBJ2-7; 10 bases fit TRBD1. CDR1 and CDR2 from the germline V gene are SNHLY and FYNNEI. Unmatched junction bases numbered 9, after V lost 10 bases and J lost 6 bases. The CDR3 is 13 amino acids. The CDR3 DNA sequence: TGTGCCACCTGCTACCGGGACAGGGGCGAGCAGTACTTC. It specifies CATCYRDRGEQYF.

This chain joins TRBV25-1 and TRBJ2-5; unclear D gene. Germline V gene data show CDR1 as MGHDK and CDR2 as SYGVNS. CDR3 length: 14 residues. The V end lost 8 bases, the J end lost 0 bases, and 13 bases lay between the germline ends. The CDR3 sequence is CASATNDHQETQYF. DNA for the CDR3: TGTGCCAGCGCTACCAATGATCACCAAGAGACCCAGTACTTC.

V usage is TRBV28 and J usage is TRBJ2-7, with TRBD1 matching 7 bases. This CDR3 is 16 amino acids long. The ends lost 6 bases at V and 5 bases at J; junction bases unmatched: 16. From germline, CDR1 is MDHEN and CDR2 SYDVKM. The CDR3 nucleotides are TGTGCCAGCAGCTTTGGCCCAGGGGGTAGGTCCCACGAGCAGTACGTC. It specifies CASSFGPGGRSHEQYV.

This clone occurred once. CDR3 bases: TGTGCCAGCAGTTTAAGGAGAAGTCGCACAGATACGCAGTATTTT. It is translated as CASSLRRSRTDTQYF. The V gene is TRBV27, the J gene TRBJ2-3; D is ambiguous. Trimming removed 2 bases from V and 1 base from J, with 10 bases in between. Germline CDR1 MNHEY, CDR2 SMNVEV (reference sequence). This CDR3 has 15 residues.

This clone was picked up a small number of times. This chain joins TRBV9 and TRBJ2-5; tentative D call: TRBD1 (6 bases). The CDR3 is 15 amino acids. Germline V gene data show CDR1 as SGDLS and CDR2 as YYNGEE. Between the trimmed V and J ends, which lost 1 base and 5 bases, there was a span of 15 bases. In DNA form, the CDR3 reads TGTGCCAGCAGCGTAAATGCAGGGGTGGTGGAGACCCAGTACTTC. This sequence encodes CASSVNAGVVETQYF.

The rearrangement links TRBV6-1 to TRBJ2-7, with no clear D. Germline CDR1 and CDR2: MNHNS and SASEGT. V shed 1 base and J shed 4 bases, with 17 bases lying between them. This CDR3 comprises 16 residues. CDR3 residues: CASSEDGDLGYYEQYF. As DNA, the CDR3 is TGTGCCAGCAGTGAAGATGGGGATCTTGGGTATTACGAGCAGTACTTC.

The rearrangement links TRBV30 to TRBJ1-6, with D possibly TRBD1 on 5 matching bases. Trimming stripped 0 bases from V and 7 bases from J, with 10 bases between. The CDR3 is 14 residues long. The V gene's germline CDR1 is GTSNPN and CDR2 SVGIG (reference sequence). The CDR3: CAWSVQGTNSPLHF. DNA for the CDR3: TGTGCCTGGAGTGTTCAGGGTACGAATTCACCCCTCCACTTT.

This CDR3 is CASSYSRGPTDTQYF. CDR3 in DNA: TGTGCCAGCAGTTACTCGAGAGGCCCCACAGATACGCAGTATTTT. The chain uses TRBV6-6 and TRBJ2-3; D gene uncertain. Trimming left V 0 bases short and J 2 bases short, with 9 bases between. Looked up from germline, CDR1 is MNHNY and CDR2 is SVGAGI (reference sequence). This CDR3 region has 15 residues.

The gene calls are TRBV9 and TRBJ2-5, with TRBD1 as a possible D gene (6 bases). V shed 4 bases and J shed 5 bases, with 15 bases lying between them. The CDR3 runs to 14 residues. From germline, CDR1 is SGDLS and CDR2 YYNGEE. This chain's CDR3 is CASSTRQVGETQYF. DNA for the CDR3: TGTGCCAGCAGCACACGACAGGTGGGGGAGACCCAGTACTTC.

This sequence joins TRBV6-6 and TRBJ1-1; tentative D call: TRBD1 (6 bases). CDR3 length equals 14 residues. Germline lookup yields CDR1 MNHNY and CDR2 SVGAGI (reference sequence). V was pared by 2 bases and J by 5 bases, with 12 bases between. The CDR3 region has the DNA TGTGCCAGCAGTTACCAGGACAGAGGGACTGAAGCTTTCTTT. It encodes CASSYQDRGTEAFF.

V and J are TRBV7-2 and TRBJ2-2; TRBD2 matches at 7 bases. The junction had 8 bases not matched to a gene; V was cut back by 9 bases and J by 1 base. Germline V CDR1 and CDR2: SGHTA, FQGNSA. This CDR3 comprises 15 residues. The CDR3 spells CARMRGNGNTGELFF. CDR3 bases: TGTGCCAGAATGCGGGGGAATGGGAACACCGGGGAGCTGTTTTTT.

This clone qualifies as medium-sized (0.01 to 0.1%). The chain recombines TRBV27 with TRBJ1-1; the D gene is possibly TRBD1 (6 bases). The CDR3 length is 15 residues. The germline V gene encodes CDR1 MNHEY and CDR2 SMNVEV (reference sequence). V was clipped by 0 bases and J by 10 bases, with 18 bases between them. The CDR3 bases are TGTGCCAGCAGTTTATCGCCCGGACAGCTTAAGGGAGCTTTCTTT. It codes for CASSLSPGQLKGAFF.

The J gene is TRBJ2-3, the V gene TRBV7-6; no clear D gene. Between the trimmed V and J ends, which lost 4 bases and 7 bases, there was a span of 12 bases. The CDR3 has 13 amino acids. The germline CDR1 and CDR2 sequences are SGHVS and FNYEAQ. The CDR3 spells CASSSGNSNTQYF. DNA for the CDR3: TGTGCCAGCAGCTCTGGGAACTCCAATACGCAGTATTTT.

This chain uses TRBV15 with TRBJ1-1; the D is unclear. V was clipped by 3 bases and J by 2 bases, with 10 bases between them. The germline V gene has CDR1 LNHNV and CDR2 YYDKDF (reference sequence). CDR3 length: 14 residues. The CDR3 DNA is TGTGCCACCAGCAGGGGAGGCGGTAACACTGAAGCTTTCTTT. Residues: CATSRGGGNTEAFF. Supplemented by reference TRBV15 and TRBJ1-1, the full variable domain reads DAMVIQNPRYQVTQFGKPVTLSCSQTLNHNVMYWYQQKSSQAPKLLFHYYDKDFNNEADTPDNFQSRRPNTSFCFLDIRSPGLGDTAMYLCATSRGGGNTEAFFGQGTRLTVV.

This clone was found once. This chain links TRBV7-9 with TRBJ2-1, with D unclear. Trimming took 6 bases from V and 10 from J, leaving 13 bases between them. Germline values: CDR1 SEHNR, CDR2 FQNEAQ (reference sequence). The CDR3 has 12 amino acids. The CDR3 sequence is CASSPGVREQFF. CDR3 DNA: TGTGCCAGCAGTCCTGGGGTCCGGGAGCAGTTCTTC.

The rearrangement joins TRBV6-1 to TRBJ1-1; 7 bases line up with TRBD1. The CDR3 is 17 residues long. V lost 4 bases, J lost 5 bases, and 16 bases stayed unmatched. CDR1 and CDR2 from the germline V gene are MNHNS and SASEGT. CDR3 sequence reads: CASSVLPQGRGGTEAFF. The CDR3 DNA follows: TGTGCCAGCAGTGTCCTCCCGCAGGGCAGGGGGGGGACTGAAGCTTTCTTT.

This clone was found a few times. The rearrangement links TRBV7-3 to TRBJ2-1, with unresolved D. Trimming left V 2 bases short and J 5 bases short, with 7 bases between. Per germline, CDR1 SGHTA and CDR2 FQGTGA. CDR3 length: 13 amino acids. The CDR3 coding sequence is TGTGCCAGCAGCTTAGGCCAAAACAATGAGCAGTTCTTC. It encodes CASSLGQNNEQFF.

The rearrangement joins TRBV6-1 to TRBJ2-7, with 9 nucleotides matching TRBD1. CDR3 size: 15 residues. V shed 6 bases, J shed 3 bases, and the junction held 9 bases outside the gene matches. Germline CDR1 and CDR2: MNHNS and SASEGT. The CDR3 region is CASRGGTGPFYEQYV. The DNA for the CDR3 is TGTGCCAGCAGAGGAGGGACAGGGCCATTCTACGAGCAGTACGTC.

The chain is built from TRBV14 and TRBJ2-6; D unclear. The CDR3 is made up of 17 amino acids. Germline V gene lookup returns CDR1 SGHDN and CDR2 FVKESK. V lost 0 bases and J 0 bases, leaving 9 bases between the germline ends. The CDR3 loop is CASSQDTVISGANVLTF. The CDR3 DNA is TGTGCCAGCAGCCAAGATACAGTAATCTCTGGGGCCAACGTCCTGACTTTC.

The rearrangement joins TRBV4-2 to TRBJ2-3, with 12 bases aligning to TRBD2. Per germline, CDR1 LGHNA and CDR2 YNFKEQ. Unmatched junction bases numbered 12, after V lost 2 bases and J lost 3 bases. The CDR3 is 19 amino acids. The CDR3 nucleotides are TGTGCCAGCAGCCAAAATCCGCTAGCGGGGGGGGCCACAACAGATACGCAGTATTTT. This sequence encodes CASSQNPLAGGATTDTQYF.